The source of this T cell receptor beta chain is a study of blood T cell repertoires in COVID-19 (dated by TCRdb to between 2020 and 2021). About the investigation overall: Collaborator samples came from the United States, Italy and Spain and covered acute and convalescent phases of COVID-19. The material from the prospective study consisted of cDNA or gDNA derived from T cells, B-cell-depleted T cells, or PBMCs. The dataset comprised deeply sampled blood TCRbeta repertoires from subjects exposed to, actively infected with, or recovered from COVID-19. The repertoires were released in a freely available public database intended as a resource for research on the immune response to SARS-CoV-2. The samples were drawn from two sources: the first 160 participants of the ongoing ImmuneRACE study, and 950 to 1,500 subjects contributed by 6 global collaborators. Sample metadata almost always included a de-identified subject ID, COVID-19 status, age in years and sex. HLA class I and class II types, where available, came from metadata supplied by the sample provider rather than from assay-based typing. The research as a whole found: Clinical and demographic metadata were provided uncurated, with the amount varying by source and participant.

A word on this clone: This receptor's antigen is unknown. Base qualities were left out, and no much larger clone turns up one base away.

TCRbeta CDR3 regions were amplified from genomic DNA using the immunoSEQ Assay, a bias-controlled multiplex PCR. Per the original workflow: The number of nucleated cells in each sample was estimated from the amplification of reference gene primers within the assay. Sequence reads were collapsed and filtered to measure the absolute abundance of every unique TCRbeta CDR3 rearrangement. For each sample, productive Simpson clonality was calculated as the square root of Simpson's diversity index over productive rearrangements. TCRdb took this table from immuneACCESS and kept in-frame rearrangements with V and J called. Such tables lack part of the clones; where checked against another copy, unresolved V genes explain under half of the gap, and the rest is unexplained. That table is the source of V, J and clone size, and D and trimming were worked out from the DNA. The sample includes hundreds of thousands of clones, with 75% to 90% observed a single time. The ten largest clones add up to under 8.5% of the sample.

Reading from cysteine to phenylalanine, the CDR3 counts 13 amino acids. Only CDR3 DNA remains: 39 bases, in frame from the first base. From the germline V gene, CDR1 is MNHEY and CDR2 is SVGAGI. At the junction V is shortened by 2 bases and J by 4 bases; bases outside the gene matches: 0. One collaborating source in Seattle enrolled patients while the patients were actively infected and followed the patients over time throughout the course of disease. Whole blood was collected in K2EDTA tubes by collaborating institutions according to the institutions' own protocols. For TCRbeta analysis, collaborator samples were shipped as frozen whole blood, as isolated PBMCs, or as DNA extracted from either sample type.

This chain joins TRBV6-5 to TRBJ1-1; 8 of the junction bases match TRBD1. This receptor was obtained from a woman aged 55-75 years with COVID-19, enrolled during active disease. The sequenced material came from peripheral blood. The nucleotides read TGTGCCAGCAGTTACGACAGGGGCACTGAAGCTTTCTTT. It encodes CASSYDRGTEAFF.